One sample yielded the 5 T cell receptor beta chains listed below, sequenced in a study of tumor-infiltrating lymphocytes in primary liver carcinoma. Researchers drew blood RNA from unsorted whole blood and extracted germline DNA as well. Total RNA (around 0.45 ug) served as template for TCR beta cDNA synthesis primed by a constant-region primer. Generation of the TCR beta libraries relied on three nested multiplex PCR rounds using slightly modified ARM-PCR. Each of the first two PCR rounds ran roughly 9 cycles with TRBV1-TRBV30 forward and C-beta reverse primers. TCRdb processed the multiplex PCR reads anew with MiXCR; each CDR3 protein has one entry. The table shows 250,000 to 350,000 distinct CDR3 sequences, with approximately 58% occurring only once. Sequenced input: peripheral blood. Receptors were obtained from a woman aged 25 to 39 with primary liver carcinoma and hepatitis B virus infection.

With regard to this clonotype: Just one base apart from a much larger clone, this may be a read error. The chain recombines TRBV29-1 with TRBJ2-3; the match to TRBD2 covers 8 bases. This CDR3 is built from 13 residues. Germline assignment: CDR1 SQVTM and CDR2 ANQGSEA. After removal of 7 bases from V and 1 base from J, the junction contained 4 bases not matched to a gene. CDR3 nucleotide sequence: TGCAGCGCCATGACTAGCGGCACAGATACGCAGTATTTT. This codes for CSAMTSGTDTQYF.

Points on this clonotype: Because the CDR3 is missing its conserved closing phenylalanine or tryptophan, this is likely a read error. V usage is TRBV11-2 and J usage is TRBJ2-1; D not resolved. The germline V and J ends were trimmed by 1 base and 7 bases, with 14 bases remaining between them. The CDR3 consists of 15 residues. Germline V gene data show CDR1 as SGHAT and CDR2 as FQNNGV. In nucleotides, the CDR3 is TGTGCCAGCAGCTTAGGACGGGCGGTTGGAAATGAGCAGTTCCTC. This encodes CASSLGRAVGNEQFL.

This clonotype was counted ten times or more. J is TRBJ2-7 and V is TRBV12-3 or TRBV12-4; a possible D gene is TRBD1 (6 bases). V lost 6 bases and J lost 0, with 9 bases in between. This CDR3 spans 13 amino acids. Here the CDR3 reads CASRTTGSYEQYF. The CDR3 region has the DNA TGTGCCAGCAGAACGACAGGCTCCTACGAGCAGTACTTC.

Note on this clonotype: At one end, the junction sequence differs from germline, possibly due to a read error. The CDR3 DNA sequence: TGTGCCAGCAGCGCCCGACGTTCCTCCGGGGCCAAGGTCCTGACTTTC. Translation: CASSARRSSGAKVLTF. The chain is built from TRBV6-5 and TRBJ2-6; possibly TRBD1 or TRBD2 for D (5 bases each). CDR3 length equals 16 residues. Germline CDR1 reads MNHEY; CDR2 reads SVGAGI.

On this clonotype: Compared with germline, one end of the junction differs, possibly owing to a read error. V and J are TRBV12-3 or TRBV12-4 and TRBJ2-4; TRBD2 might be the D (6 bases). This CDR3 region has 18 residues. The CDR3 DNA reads TGTGCCAGCAGTTTAGGGGACTTCTGGGGAGGAACCAAAAACACTCAGTACTTC. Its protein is CASSLGDFWGGTKNTQYF.